The clone carrying this T cell receptor beta chain appeared once. The antigen is unknown. The data originate from a study of blood T cells in healthy people across ages. Broader study findings: Among T cells, TCR beta diversity per million cells dropped roughly linearly as age rose. PBMCs went unsorted, and a conclusive naive versus antigen-experienced comparison was therefore prevented.

This CDR3 has 14 amino acids. Germline lookup yields CDR1 MNHEY and CDR2 SVGAGI. V was clipped by 6 bases and J by 9 bases, with 15 bases between them. A J-beta primer mix and a sample-barcoded 5' primer were used in a second PCR of about 7 to 11 cycles. The template-switch adaptor, which had 12 random nucleotides, put a tag on each cDNA molecule. In TCRdb, the 5' RACE reads were re-called with MiXCR into one record per CDR3 protein. In the table there are approximately 360,000 distinct CDR3 sequences, about 55% of which are singletons. The chain recombines TRBV6-5 with TRBJ1-6; possible D gene TRBD1, 5 bases. Sequencing was carried out using blood. This clonotype was obtained from a man in his 60s in good health. The CDR3 loop is CASRQEGSSSPLHF. The CDR3 DNA reads as TGTGCCAGCAGGCAGGAGGGGTCTTCTTCACCCCTCCACTTT.